Below, 12 T cell receptor beta chains from the same sample are listed, as sequenced in a study of blood T cell repertoires in COVID-19. Sequencing was performed with immunoSEQ multiplex PCR; in TCRdb, only in-frame clones are kept and a portion is missing. Of roughly 180,000 clones listed, approximately 86% are singletons. The source material was PBMCs or T cells enriched from blood (not recorded which). These receptors were collected from a man aged 55-75 years who had recovered from COVID-19.

The chain carries TRBV3-1 (or the pseudogene TRBV3-2) and TRBJ1-5; D might be TRBD1 (5 bases). The CDR3 has 18 amino acids. The V end was cut by 0 bases, the J end by 0 bases, with 15 bases between. Germline V gene data show CDR1 as LGHDT and CDR2 as YNNKEL (reference sequence). The CDR3 region has the DNA TGTGCCAGCAGCCAAGAAGGAGGGGTAGGGTATAGCAATCAGCCCCAGCATTTT. Amino acid sequence: CASSQEGGVGYSNQPQHF.

This CDR3 reads CASSKGTGGVSGPQHF. DNA for the CDR3: TGTGCCAGTAGTAAGGGGACAGGGGGAGTTTCGGGGCCCCAGCATTTT. The rearrangement links TRBV19 to TRBJ1-5; 11 nucleotides agree with TRBD1. This CDR3 contains 16 residues. Germline assignment: CDR1 LNHDA and CDR2 SQIVND (reference sequence). With V trimmed by 4 bases and J by 9 bases, 11 bases remained unmatched.

This chain uses TRBV28 with TRBJ2-5; 8 nucleotides agree with TRBD2. V trimming: 5 bases; J trimming: 5 bases; junction bases outside the gene matches: 13. This CDR3 region has 16 residues. Germline-derived CDR1 and CDR2 are MDHEN and SYDVKM. In DNA, the CDR3 is TGTGCCAGCAGTCCCCCGAGCGGGGGTAGAGGGGAGACCCAGTACTTC. It encodes CASSPPSGGRGETQYF.

The rearrangement joins TRBV28 to TRBJ2-7, with TRBD1 matching over 7 bases. J lost 2 bases, V lost 8 bases, and 15 bases had no gene match. Germline values: CDR1 MDHEN, CDR2 SYDVKM. The length of the CDR3 is 16 residues. In DNA, the CDR3 is TGTGCCAGCCGTAAAGCCCCCGGGACAGCAGCCTACGAGCAGTACTTC. Its protein is CASRKAPGTAAYEQYF.

V and J are TRBV10-3 and TRBJ2-1, with 10 bases fitting TRBD1. The trim removed 9 bases at V and 4 bases at J, leaving 3 bases unmatched. CDR3 length: 13 amino acids. Germline V gives CDR1 ENHRY, CDR2 SYGVKD. The CDR3 protein is CAIGTGDYNEQFF. The CDR3 bases are TGTGCCATTGGGACAGGGGATTACAATGAGCAGTTCTTC.

The V call is TRBV4-2, the J call TRBJ2-5; 10 bases map to TRBD1. Germline CDR1 LGHNA, CDR2 YNFKEQ. V was pared by 1 base and J by 4 bases, with 3 bases of the junction left unmatched. The CDR3 loop spans 15 amino acids. CDR3 amino acids: CASSQGQGAGETQYF. The DNA for the CDR3 is TGTGCCAGCAGCCAAGGACAGGGGGCTGGAGAGACCCAGTACTTC.

A single count supports this clone. The rearrangement uses TRBV24-1 and TRBJ2-2; weak D call: TRBD1 (6 bases). This CDR3 has 16 amino acids. From germline, CDR1 is KGHDR and CDR2 SFDVKD. V lost 5 bases and J lost 0, with 12 bases in between. The CDR3 nucleotides read TGTGCCACCAGTGCCCCCTACAGGGCGAACACCGGGGAGCTGTTTTTT. Its protein product is CATSAPYRANTGELFF.

V usage is TRBV9 and J usage is TRBJ2-1; 10 bases fit TRBD2. The CDR3 is 19 residues long. The junction had 15 bases not matched to a gene; V was cut back by 1 base and J by 5 bases. Germline CDR1 SGDLS, CDR2 YYNGEE. The CDR3 DNA sequence: TGTGCCAGCAGCGTAACGGGCCAGCGGGAGGGCCAATGGCACAATGAGCAGTTCTTC. Amino acids: CASSVTGQREGQWHNEQFF.

The rearrangement links TRBV7-9 to TRBJ1-4, with 7 bases lining up with TRBD1. This CDR3 comprises 15 residues. Per the germline V gene, CDR1 is SEHNR and CDR2 is FQNEAQ (reference sequence). Trimming at V came to 6 bases and at J to 6 bases, leaving 10 bases not matched to a gene. The CDR3 spells CASRLGGQRDEKLFF. As DNA, the CDR3 is TGTGCCAGCAGGCTTGGGGGACAGAGGGATGAAAAACTGTTTTTT.

The chain links TRBV6-1 to TRBJ1-6; D gene unclear. This CDR3 has 16 residues. Germline V CDR1 and CDR2: MNHNS, SASEGT. With 2 bases removed from V and 7 bases from J, the gap between germline ends came to 15 bases. The CDR3 nucleotides are TGTGCCAGCAGTGAATACGATGGGCGCCCGAATTCACCCCTCCACTTT. Translated: CASSEYDGRPNSPLHF.

The chain is built from TRBV19 and TRBJ1-2; D is possibly TRBD1 (5 bases). Per the germline V gene, CDR1 is LNHDA and CDR2 is SQIVND (reference sequence). V lost 6 bases and J lost 1, with 12 bases in between. The CDR3 spans 14 residues. Here the CDR3 DNA reads TGTGCCAGTAGCCTAAGACAGAGTAACTATGGCTACACCTTC. Translation gives CASSLRQSNYGYTF.

The chain employs TRBV7-3 and TRBJ2-7; 7 bases line up with TRBD1. Germline V gene lookup returns CDR1 SGHTA and CDR2 FQGTGA. This CDR3 contains 14 residues. V dropped 3 bases and J dropped 2; count of bases not matched to a gene: 4. The CDR3 DNA reads TGTGCCAGCAGCTTGTACAGGGGAGCCTACGAGCAGTACTTC. Its protein is CASSLYRGAYEQYF.